This entry concerns a single T cell receptor (beta chain). V shed 1 base, J shed 5 bases, and the junction held 3 bases outside the gene matches. The CDR3 contains 16 residues. Germline CDR1 and CDR2: MDHEN and SYDVKM. The data are from a study of OX40 agonist ivuxolimab in advanced cancers. The assay was immunoSEQ multiplex PCR, and TCRdb's table has in-frame clones only and misses some. The sample lists 60,000 or so clones; 70% to 90% were seen once. The receptor comes from an adult with an advanced solid tumor such as melanoma, head and neck, liver or kidney cancer. The chain joins TRBV28 to TRBJ2-3, with 13 bases lining up with TRBD2. This material consisted of CD4+ or CD8+ T cells sorted from blood, taken in a trial of the OX40 agonist ivuxolimab. The CDR3 sequence is CASSLYRTSGRDTQYF. DNA of the CDR3: TGTGCCAGCAGTTTATATCGGACTAGCGGGAGAGATACGCAGTATTTT.